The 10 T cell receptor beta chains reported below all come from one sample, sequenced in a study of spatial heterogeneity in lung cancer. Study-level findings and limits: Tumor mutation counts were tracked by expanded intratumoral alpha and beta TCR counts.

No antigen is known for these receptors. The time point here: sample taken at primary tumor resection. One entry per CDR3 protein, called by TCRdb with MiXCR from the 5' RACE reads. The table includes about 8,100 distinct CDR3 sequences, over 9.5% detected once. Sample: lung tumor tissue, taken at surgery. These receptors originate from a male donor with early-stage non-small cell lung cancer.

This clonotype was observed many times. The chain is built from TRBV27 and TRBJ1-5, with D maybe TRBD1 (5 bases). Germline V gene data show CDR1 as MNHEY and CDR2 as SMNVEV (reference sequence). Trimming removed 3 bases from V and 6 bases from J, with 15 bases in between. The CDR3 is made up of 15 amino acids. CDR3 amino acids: CASSLTGEQGQPQHF. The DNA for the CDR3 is TGTGCCAGCAGTTTGACGGGGGAGCAAGGTCAGCCCCAGCATTTT.

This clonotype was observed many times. The CDR3 is CASSLSAGVSSTDTQYF. In DNA form, the CDR3 reads TGTGCCAGCAGTTTGTCAGCCGGGGTTTCTAGCACAGATACGCAGTATTTT. This chain joins TRBV28 and TRBJ2-3; D is possibly TRBD2 (5 bases). Germline assignment: CDR1 MDHEN and CDR2 SYDVKM. V was pared by 3 bases and J by 0 bases, with 16 bases between. The CDR3 is made up of 17 amino acids.

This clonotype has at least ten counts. The chain's CDR3 is CASSRYSGANVLTF. The CDR3 coding sequence is TGTGCCAGCAGCCGGTACTCTGGGGCCAACGTCCTGACTTTC. The chain carries TRBV28 and TRBJ2-6; D is unresolved. The CDR3 is 14 residues long. Germline values: CDR1 MDHEN, CDR2 SYDVKM. Trimming cost V 6 bases and J 0 bases, with 6 bases left between them. The full variable domain, with the rest looked up from reference TRBV28 and TRBJ2-6, is DVKVTQSSRYLVKRTGEKVFLECVQDMDHENMFWYRQDPGLGLRLIYFSYDVKMKEKGDIPEGYSVSREKKERFSLILESASTNQTSMYLCASSRYSGANVLTFGAGSRLTVL.

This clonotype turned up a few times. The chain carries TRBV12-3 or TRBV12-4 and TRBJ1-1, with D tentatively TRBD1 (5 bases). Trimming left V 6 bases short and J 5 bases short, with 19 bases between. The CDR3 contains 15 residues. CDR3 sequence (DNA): TGTGCCAGCAGCCGACGGGTCGGGGGGTATACTGAAGCTTTCTTT. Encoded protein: CASSRRVGGYTEAFF.

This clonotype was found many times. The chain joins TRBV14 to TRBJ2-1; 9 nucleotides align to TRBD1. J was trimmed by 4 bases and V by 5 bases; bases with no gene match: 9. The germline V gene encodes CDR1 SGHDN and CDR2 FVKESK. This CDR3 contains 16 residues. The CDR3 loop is CASSSPGTGRYNEQFF. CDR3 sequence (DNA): TGTGCCAGCAGCTCACCCGGGACAGGGAGGTACAATGAGCAGTTCTTC.

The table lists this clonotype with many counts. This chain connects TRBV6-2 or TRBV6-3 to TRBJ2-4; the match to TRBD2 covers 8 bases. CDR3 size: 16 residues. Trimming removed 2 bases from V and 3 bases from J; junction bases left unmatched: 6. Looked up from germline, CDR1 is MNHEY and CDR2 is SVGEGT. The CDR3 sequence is CASSYESGGYKNIQYF. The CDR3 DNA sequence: TGTGCCAGCAGTTACGAGAGCGGGGGCTACAAAAACATTCAGTACTTC.

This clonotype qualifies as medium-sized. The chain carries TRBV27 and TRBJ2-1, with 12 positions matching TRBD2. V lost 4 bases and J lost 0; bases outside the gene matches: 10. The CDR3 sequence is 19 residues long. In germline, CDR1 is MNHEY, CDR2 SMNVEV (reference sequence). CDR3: CASSYASGRVLSSYNEQFF. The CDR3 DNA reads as TGTGCCAGCAGTTATGCTAGCGGGAGGGTCCTAAGCTCCTACAATGAGCAGTTCTTC.

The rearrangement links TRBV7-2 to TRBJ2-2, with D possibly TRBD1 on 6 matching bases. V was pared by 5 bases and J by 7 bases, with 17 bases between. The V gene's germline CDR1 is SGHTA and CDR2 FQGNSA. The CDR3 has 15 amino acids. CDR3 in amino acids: CASSALPGVIGELFF. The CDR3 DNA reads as TGTGCCAGCAGCGCCCTCCCAGGGGTAATCGGGGAGCTGTTTTTT.

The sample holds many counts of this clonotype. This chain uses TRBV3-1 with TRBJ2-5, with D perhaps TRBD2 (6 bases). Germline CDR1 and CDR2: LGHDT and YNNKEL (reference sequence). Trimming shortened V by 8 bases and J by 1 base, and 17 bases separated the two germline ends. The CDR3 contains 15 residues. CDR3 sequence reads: CASRAGPPLQETQYF. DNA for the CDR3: TGTGCCAGCCGGGCGGGACCTCCCCTCCAAGAGACCCAGTACTTC.

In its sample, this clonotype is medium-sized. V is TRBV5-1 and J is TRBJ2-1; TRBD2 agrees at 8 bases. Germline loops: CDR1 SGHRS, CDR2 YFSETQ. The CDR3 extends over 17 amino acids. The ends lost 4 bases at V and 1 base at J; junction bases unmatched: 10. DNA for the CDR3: TGCGCCAGCAGCCGTATTCGAGCGGGAGTATCCTACAATGAGCAGTTCTTC. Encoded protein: CASSRIRAGVSYNEQFF.